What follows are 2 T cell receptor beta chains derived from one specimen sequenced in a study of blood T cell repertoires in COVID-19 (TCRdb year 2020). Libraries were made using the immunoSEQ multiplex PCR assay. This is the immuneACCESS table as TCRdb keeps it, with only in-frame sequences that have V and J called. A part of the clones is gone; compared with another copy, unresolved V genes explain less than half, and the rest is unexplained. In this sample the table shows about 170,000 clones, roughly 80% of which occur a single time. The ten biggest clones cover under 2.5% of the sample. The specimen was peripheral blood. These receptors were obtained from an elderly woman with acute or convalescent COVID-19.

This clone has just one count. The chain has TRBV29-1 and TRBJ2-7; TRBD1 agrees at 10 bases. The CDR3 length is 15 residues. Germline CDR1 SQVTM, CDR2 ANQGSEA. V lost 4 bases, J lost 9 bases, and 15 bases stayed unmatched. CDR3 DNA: TGCAGCGTTGGGGTGAAGGGACAGGGGTTTTTGGGGCAGTACTTC. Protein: CSVGVKGQGFLGQYF.

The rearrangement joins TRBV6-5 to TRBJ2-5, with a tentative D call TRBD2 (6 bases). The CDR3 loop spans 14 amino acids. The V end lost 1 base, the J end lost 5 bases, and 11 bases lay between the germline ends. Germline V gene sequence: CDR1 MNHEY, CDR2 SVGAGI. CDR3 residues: CASSYWGGRETQYF. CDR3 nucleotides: TGTGCCAGCAGTTACTGGGGAGGTAGGGAGACCCAGTACTTC.